The 10 T cell receptor beta chains below all came from one sample that was sequenced in a study of blood T cell repertoires in COVID-19. The protocol was immunoSEQ multiplex PCR, while the TCRdb copy is restricted to in-frame clones and leaves out a portion. Of 250,000 to 400,000 clones in the sample, 88% were seen once. Sequencing was performed on peripheral blood. The receptor source for this set is a woman aged 25 to 45 with COVID-19, enrolled during active disease.

This chain connects TRBV7-9 to TRBJ1-1, with 8 bases that match TRBD1. The CDR3 is 13 residues long. V was clipped by 6 bases and J by 10 bases; unmatched bases: 10. Germline assignment: CDR1 SEHNR and CDR2 FQNEAQ (reference sequence). CDR3 region: CASSLGQVVGAFF. The CDR3 DNA follows: TGTGCCAGCAGTTTGGGACAGGTTGTGGGAGCTTTCTTT.

CDR3 sequence reads: CASSKGENTIYF. The DNA for the CDR3 is TGTGCCAGCAGCAAAGGAGAAAACACCATATATTTT. This chain links TRBV9 with TRBJ1-3, with D uncertain. Trimming stripped 4 bases from V and 6 bases from J, with 8 bases between. The CDR3 totals 12 residues. Looked up from germline, CDR1 is SGDLS and CDR2 is YYNGEE.

The chain is built from TRBV18 and TRBJ1-1; perhaps TRBD1 as D (5 bases). Trimming cost V 1 base and J 5 bases, with 14 bases left between them. The CDR3 sequence is 15 residues long. CDR1 and CDR2 from the germline V gene are KGHSH and LQKENI. CDR3 protein: CASSPRGRVETEAFF. In DNA, the CDR3 is TGTGCCAGCTCACCACGGGGCAGGGTGGAGACTGAAGCTTTCTTT.

The chain recombines TRBV27 with TRBJ2-2; a weak D match, TRBD1 (5 bases). Germline-derived CDR1 and CDR2 are MNHEY and SMNVEV (reference sequence). This CDR3 region has 13 residues. Trimming left V 2 bases short and J 7 bases short, with 8 bases between. The CDR3 DNA is TGTGCCAGCAGTTTAGACAGCTACGGGGAGCTGTTTTTT. This sequence encodes CASSLDSYGELFF.

The chain recombines TRBV24-1 with TRBJ2-3, with TRBD1 matching over 8 bases. The germline CDR1 and CDR2 sequences are KGHDR and SFDVKD. V shed 5 bases, J shed 2 bases, and the junction held 5 bases outside the gene matches. The CDR3 sequence is 15 residues long. CDR3 residues: CATSVQDRDTDTQYF. The CDR3 DNA reads TGTGCCACCAGTGTGCAGGACAGGGACACAGATACGCAGTATTTT.

The chain employs TRBV7-9 and TRBJ1-5; D might be TRBD1 (5 bases). The CDR3 runs 16 residues. Germline V CDR1 and CDR2: SEHNR, FQNEAQ (reference sequence). V lost 5 bases and J lost 0, with 14 bases in between. CDR3 bases: TGTGCCAGCAGCCCCGGGGGGGGTCCTAGCAATCAGCCCCAGCATTTT. Its translation is CASSPGGGPSNQPQHF.

V and J are TRBV27 and TRBJ2-1, with 8 bases that match TRBD2. Germline CDR1 MNHEY, CDR2 SMNVEV (reference sequence). Unmatched junction bases numbered 7, after V lost 3 bases and J lost 3 bases. This CDR3 spans 16 amino acids. In nucleotides, the CDR3 is TGTGCCAGCAGTTTGGCGCCGGGGGGGCTCTACAATGAGCAGTTCTTC. This encodes CASSLAPGGLYNEQFF.

The chain is built from TRBV7-2 and TRBJ1-2, with D unresolved. Germline V gene data show CDR1 as SGHTA and CDR2 as FQGNSA. The CDR3 is 12 residues long. The V gene lost 2 bases and the J gene lost 5 bases, with 6 bases spanning the gap. The CDR3 here is CASSLLAYGYTF. Here the CDR3 DNA reads TGTGCCAGCAGCTTATTAGCGTATGGCTACACCTTC. The full variable domain, rest sourced from reference TRBV7-2 and TRBJ1-2, is GAGVSQSPSNKVTEKGKDVELRCDPISGHTALYWYRQSLGQGLEFLIYFQGNSAPDKSGLPSDRFSAERTGGSVSTLTIQRTQQEDSAVYLCASSLLAYGYTFGSGTRLTVV.

This clone was detected once. V and J are TRBV19 and TRBJ2-2; 9 positions agree with TRBD1. Germline lookup yields CDR1 LNHDA and CDR2 SQIVND (reference sequence). CDR3 length: 15 residues. J gave up 6 bases and V 9 bases, and 11 bases lay outside the gene matches. The CDR3 bases are TGTGCCAGCCACACGGGACAGGGATTGGCCGGGGAGCTGTTTTTT. Translated: CASHTGQGLAGELFF.

The V call is TRBV5-1, the J call TRBJ1-6; 9 bases map to TRBD1. The V gene end was trimmed by 4 bases and the J gene end by 9 bases; junction bases not matched to a gene: 8. Germline CDR1 SGHRS, CDR2 YFSETQ. The CDR3 is 15 residues long. The CDR3 protein is CASSPWTGESSPLHF. The CDR3 nucleotides read TGCGCCAGCAGCCCCTGGACAGGGGAAAGTTCACCCCTCCACTTT.